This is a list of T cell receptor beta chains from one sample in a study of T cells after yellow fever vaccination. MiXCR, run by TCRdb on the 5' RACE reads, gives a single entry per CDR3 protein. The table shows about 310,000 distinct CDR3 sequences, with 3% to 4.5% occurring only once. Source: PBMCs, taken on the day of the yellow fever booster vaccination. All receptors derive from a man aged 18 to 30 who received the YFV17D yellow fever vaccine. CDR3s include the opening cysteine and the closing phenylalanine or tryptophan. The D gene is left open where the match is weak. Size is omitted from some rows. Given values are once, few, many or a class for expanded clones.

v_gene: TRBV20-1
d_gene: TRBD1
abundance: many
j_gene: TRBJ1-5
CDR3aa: CSAREFGQGDSQPQHF
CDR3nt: TGCAGTGCTAGGGAATTTGGACAGGGTGATAGTCAGCCCCAGCATTTT

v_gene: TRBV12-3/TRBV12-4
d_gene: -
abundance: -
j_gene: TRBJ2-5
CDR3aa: CASSYNSQETQYF
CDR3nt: TGTGCCAGCAGCTACAACTCACAAGAGACCCAGTACTTC

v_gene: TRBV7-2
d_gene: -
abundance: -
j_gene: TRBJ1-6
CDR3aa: CASSLAPGRINSPLHF
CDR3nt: TGTGCCAGCAGCTTAGCGCCAGGGAGAATTAATTCACCCCTCCACTTT

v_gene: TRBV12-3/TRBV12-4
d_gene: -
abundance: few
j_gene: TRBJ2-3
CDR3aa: CASSLAGLYYPDTQYF
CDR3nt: TGTGCCAGCAGTTTAGCCGGTTTGTATTACCCAGATACGCAGTATTTT

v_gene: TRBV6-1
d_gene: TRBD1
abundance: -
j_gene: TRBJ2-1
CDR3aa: CASEQGTTYNEQFF
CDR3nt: TGTGCCAGCGAACAGGGGACCACCTACAATGAGCAGTTCTTC

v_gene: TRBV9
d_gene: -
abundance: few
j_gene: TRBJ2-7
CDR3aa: CASSAQTVSEQYF
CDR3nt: TGTGCCAGCAGCGCTCAGACCGTCTCCGAGCAGTACTTC

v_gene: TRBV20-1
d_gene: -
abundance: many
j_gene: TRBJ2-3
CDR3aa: CSASGVGRGSDTQYF
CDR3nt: TGCAGTGCATCTGGCGTTGGACGGGGATCAGATACGCAGTATTTT

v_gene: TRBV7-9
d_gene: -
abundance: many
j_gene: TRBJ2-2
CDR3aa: CASSFFRALAGELFF
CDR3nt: TGTGCCAGCAGCTTTTTTCGGGCTTTGGCCGGGGAGCTGTTTTTT

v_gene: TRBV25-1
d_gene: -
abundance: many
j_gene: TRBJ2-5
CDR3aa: CASSEWRGAETQYF
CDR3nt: TGTGCCAGCAGTGAATGGAGGGGTGCCGAGACCCAGTACTTC

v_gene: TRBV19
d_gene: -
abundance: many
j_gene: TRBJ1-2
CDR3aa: CASRRRGNYGYTF
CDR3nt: TGTGCCAGTCGACGGAGGGGTAACTATGGCTACACCTTC